This TCR beta chain was captured by sequencing in a study of cytomegalovirus exposure and HLA in healthy donors. The CDR3 runs 18 residues. J gave up 0 bases and V 5 bases, and 10 bases lay outside the gene matches. The V gene's germline CDR1 is MGHRA and CDR2 YSYEKL. PCR used 60 Vbeta primers and 13 Jbeta primers. Data came from immunoSEQ multiplex PCR; TCRdb stores just in-frame clones and leaves some out. The data show approximately 150,000 clones, about 65% seen once. This clonotype was sampled from a woman aged 18-29 years in good health and CMV-seropositive. The specimen was PBMCs. This chain joins TRBV4-1 and TRBJ2-5; 12 nucleotides align to TRBD2. The CDR3 loop is CASSFTTGLAGNQETQYF. CDR3 in DNA: TGCGCCAGCAGCTTCACAACCGGACTAGCGGGAAACCAAGAGACCCAGTACTTC.